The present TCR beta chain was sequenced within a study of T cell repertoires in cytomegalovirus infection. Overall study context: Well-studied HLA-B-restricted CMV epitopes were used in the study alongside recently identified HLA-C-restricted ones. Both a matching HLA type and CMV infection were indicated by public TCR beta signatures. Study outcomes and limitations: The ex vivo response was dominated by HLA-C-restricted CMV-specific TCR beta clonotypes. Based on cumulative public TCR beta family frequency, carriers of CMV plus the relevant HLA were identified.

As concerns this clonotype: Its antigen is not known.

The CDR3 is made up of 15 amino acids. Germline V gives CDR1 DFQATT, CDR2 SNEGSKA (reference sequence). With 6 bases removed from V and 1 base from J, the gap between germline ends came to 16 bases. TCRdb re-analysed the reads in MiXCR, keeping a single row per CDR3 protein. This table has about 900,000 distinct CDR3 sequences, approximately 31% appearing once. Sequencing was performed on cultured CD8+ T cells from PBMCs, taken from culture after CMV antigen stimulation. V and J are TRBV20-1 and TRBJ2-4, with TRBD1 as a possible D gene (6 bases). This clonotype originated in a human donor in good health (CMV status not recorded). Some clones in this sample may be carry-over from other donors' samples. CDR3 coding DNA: TGCAGTGCCAAGATCCACAGGGTTGCCAAAAACATTCAGTACTTC. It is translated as CSAKIHRVAKNIQYF.